This T cell receptor beta chain was sequenced during a study of shared clonotypes between healthy human individuals. This CDR3 contains 13 residues. Trimming stripped 3 bases from V and 4 bases from J, with 7 bases between. Germline loops: CDR1 WNHNN, CDR2 SYGVQD (reference sequence). Profiled with immunoSEQ multiplex PCR; TCRdb holds only in-frame clones, not every one. This sample carries roughly 1.5 million clones, 95% to 99% of them seen once, and the ten largest clones take about 0.45%. The donor cohort consisted entirely of Caucasian adults residing in Nashville, Tennessee. Researchers partitioned CD4+ cells into CD45RA+ naive and CD45RA-negative memory subsets.

Input material: naive CD4+ T cells sorted from blood. Subset given: CD45RA+ positively selected. This chain links TRBV10-1 with TRBJ2-1, with D possibly matching TRBD1 (5 bases). The sequence derives from a man aged 30 to 45 in good health. CDR3 nucleotides: TGCGCCAGCAGTGAAAGACAGTACAATGAGCAGTTCTTC. Translation gives CASSERQYNEQFF.